The following is a T cell receptor beta chain sequence with its context. The antigen is unknown. This specimen belongs to a study of identical twins. Study results and limitations: Twins' surplus sharing was weaker for beta out-of-frame sequences.

This CDR3 spans 13 amino acids. V gave up 1 base and J gave up 2 bases, with 8 bases separating them. From germline, CDR1 is DFQATT and CDR2 SNEGSKA (reference sequence). Through template switching, a universal primer site was introduced, and the cDNA contained unique molecular identifiers. A single record per CDR3 protein comes from TCRdb applying MiXCR to the 5' RACE reads. The sample includes roughly 350,000 distinct CDR3 sequences, 9% of them seen just once. This TCR came from a woman between 45 and 60 years old in good health. Input material: naive T cells sorted from blood. The rearrangement joins TRBV20-1 to TRBJ1-2; D is ambiguous. CDR3 sequence reads: CSARVEANYGYTF. The DNA for the CDR3 is TGCAGTGCTAGAGTAGAGGCCAACTATGGCTACACCTTC.